This T cell receptor (beta chain) was recorded in a study of T cell repertoires in cytomegalovirus infection. Study at large: Public TCR beta signatures indicated both CMV infection and matching HLA type.

The CDR3 runs to 14 residues. V lost 4 bases to trimming and J lost 4 bases; unmatched junction nucleotides: 4. Germline lookup yields CDR1 LNHDA and CDR2 SQIVND (reference sequence). This clonotype was detected only a few times. Its antigen is undetermined. Overall study results and limits: CMV-specific TCR beta clonotypes restricted by HLA-C dominated the ex vivo response.

One entry per CDR3 protein, called by TCRdb with MiXCR from the reads. The sample shows roughly 68,000 distinct CDR3 sequences, approximately 22% of them seen only once. The TCR comes from a human donor in good health (CMV status not recorded). Some clones in this sample may be carry-over from other donors' samples. V and J are TRBV19 and TRBJ2-5, with 9 nucleotides matching TRBD1. The sample was PBMCs, sequenced either directly or after in vitro stimulation (not recorded which). This chain's CDR3 is CASSTGTGRETQYF. CDR3 coding DNA: TGTGCCAGTAGTACCGGGACAGGGCGAGAGACCCAGTACTTC.